This TCR beta chain originates from a study of T-cell memory formation after mild COVID-19. From the 5' RACE reads, TCRdb called clonotypes with MiXCR, one entry per CDR3 protein. The sample has approximately 100,000 distinct CDR3 sequences; over 15% are singletons. This CDR3 has 14 amino acids. Germline loops: CDR1 SGHDT, CDR2 YYEEEE. Comment on this clonotype: Its ends do not fully match the called genes, so a read error is possible.

The rearrangement links TRBV5-6 to TRBJ1-2; a possible D gene is TRBD1 (6 bases). Sequenced input: PBMCs or a T cell subset sorted from them (not recorded which). This sequence originates from an adult woman who had mild COVID-19 (a few samples of this study predate the infection). Cell type and time point are not known. The CDR3 loop is CASTPWTVLDGSAF. CDR3 nucleotide sequence: TGTGCCAGCACCCCTTGGACAGTCTTGGATGGCTCCGCCTTC.